Shown below are 7 T cell receptor beta chains from a single sample sequenced in a study of T cells in Graves' hyperthyroidism and ophthalmopathy. TCR beta CDR3 regions were amplified from RNA transcripts. HTBI primers drove first-round RT-PCR of the TCR CDR3. TCRdb processed the multiplex PCR reads anew with MiXCR; each CDR3 protein has one entry. The table records about 290,000 distinct CDR3 sequences, roughly 15% of them present only once. The sequenced sample consisted of blood. The receptors were sampled from a woman in her thirties or forties with Graves' hyperthyroidism.

This clonotype was recorded many times. The gene calls are TRBV3-1 and TRBJ2-1, with TRBD2 identical over 10 bases. This CDR3 is built from 16 residues. In germline, CDR1 is LGHDT, CDR2 YNNKEL (reference sequence). After removal of 2 bases from V and 3 bases from J, the junction contained 4 bases not matched to a gene. Written as DNA, the CDR3 is TGTGCCAGCAGCCAACGCAGCGGGAGGGACTACAATGAGCAGTTCTTC. Amino acids: CASSQRSGRDYNEQFF.

The gene calls are TRBV5-4 and TRBJ2-5; a possible D gene is TRBD1 (5 bases). The germline CDR1 and CDR2 sequences are SGHNT and YYREEE (reference sequence). V lost 5 bases and J lost 2, with 10 bases in between. The CDR3 covers 13 residues. CDR3 loop: CASSFDRQETQYF. The CDR3 DNA reads TGTGCCAGCAGTTTTGACAGACAAGAGACCCAGTACTTC.

The sample holds many counts of this clonotype. The CDR3 spells CASRDGQGHEQYF. The CDR3 coding sequence is TGCGCCAGCAGAGACGGACAGGGGCACGAGCAGTACTTC. The chain employs TRBV5-1 and TRBJ2-7, with 9 nucleotides matching TRBD1. The CDR3 totals 13 residues. V trimming: 5 bases; J trimming: 5 bases; junction bases outside the gene matches: 5. The V gene's germline CDR1 is SGHRS and CDR2 YFSETQ.

At least ten counts were recorded for this clonotype. J is TRBJ1-5 and V is TRBV12-3 or TRBV12-4; tentatively, D is TRBD1 (6 bases). The CDR3 extends over 15 amino acids. The V gene lost 6 bases and the J gene lost 1 base, with 13 bases spanning the gap. CDR3 protein: CASRSGGQSNQPQHF. The CDR3 DNA is TGTGCCAGCAGATCGGGCGGACAGAGCAATCAGCCCCAGCATTTT.

This clonotype has more than one count but fewer than ten. V usage is TRBV19 and J usage is TRBJ1-1, with 7 bases identical to TRBD1. CDR3 length equals 14 residues. Germline values: CDR1 LNHDA, CDR2 SQIVND (reference sequence). Trimming cost V 6 bases and J 6 bases; bases outside gene matches: 10. The CDR3 sequence: CASSSDRWESEAFF. The CDR3 nucleotides read TGTGCCAGTAGCTCGGACAGGTGGGAATCTGAAGCTTTCTTT. Together with reference TRBV19 and TRBJ1-1, the CDR3 gives the full variable domain: DGGITQSPKYLFRKEGQNVTLSCEQNLNHDAMYWYRQDPGQGLRLIYYSQIVNDFQKGDIAEGYSVSREKKESFPLTVTSAQKNPTAFYLCASSSDRWESEAFFGQGTRLTVV.

The chain combines TRBV4-1 with TRBJ1-2; TRBD1 might be the D (6 bases). The germline CDR1 and CDR2 sequences are MGHRA and YSYEKL. This CDR3 contains 13 residues. The V end lost 3 bases, the J end lost 4 bases, and 9 bases lay between the germline ends. The CDR3, as DNA: TGCGCCAGCAGCCAGGGGGGCCTCTATGGCTACACCTTC. Protein product: CASSQGGLYGYTF.

The chain uses TRBV20-1 and TRBJ2-2, with 8 positions matching TRBD1. CDR1 is DFQATT, CDR2 SNEGSKA, per germline (reference sequence). Losses at the gene ends were 5 bases for V and 1 base for J; bases not matched to a gene: 6. The CDR3 covers 15 residues. The CDR3 reads CSAFGQGRNTGELFF. The DNA for the CDR3 is TGCAGTGCTTTCGGACAGGGCAGGAACACCGGGGAGCTGTTTTTT.